Sequencing of this T cell receptor (beta chain) was carried out in a study of blood T cells in healthy people across ages. Using a J-beta primer mix together with a sample-barcoded 5' primer, a second PCR was run for 7 to 11 cycles. The template-switch adaptor, which had 12 random nucleotides, put a tag on each cDNA molecule. Each CDR3 protein gets one entry after TCRdb re-called the 5' RACE reads with MiXCR. The sample lists 850,000 to 1,000,000 distinct CDR3 sequences, roughly 50% occurring once. The CDR3 length is 14 residues. V lost 7 bases and J lost 8; bases outside the gene matches: 6. Germline CDR1 is SGHDT and CDR2 is YYEEEE. This clonotype was detected a few times. Its specificity is unknown. Study-level points and caveats: Older age went with lower TCR beta diversity per million T cells, in a roughly linear way. Lack of knowledge of donor CMV status possibly confounded expanded clonotype changes.

It was roughly 10 milliliters of peripheral blood that were drawn from each donor. The chain combines TRBV5-6 with TRBJ2-1; 13 bases are shared with TRBD2. Sequenced sample: blood. This receptor was taken from a woman aged 60-75 years in good health. The DNA for the CDR3 is TGTGCCAGCTACACTAGCGGGAGGGCCGATGAGCAGTTCTTC. Protein sequence: CASYTSGRADEQFF. The variable domain in full, with the rest retrieved from reference TRBV5-6 and TRBJ2-1, is DAGVTQSPTHLIKTRGQQVTLRCSPKSGHDTVSWYQQALGQGPQFIFQYYEEEERQRGNFPDRFSGHQFPNYSSELNVNALLLGDSALYLCASYTSGRADEQFFGPGTRLTVL.